A selection of T cell receptor beta chains follows, all from one sample in a study of shared clonotypes between healthy human individuals. Assay: immunoSEQ multiplex PCR; the TCRdb copy retains only in-frame clones and omits some. The sample includes around 350,000 clones, more than 60% of them seen just once. The sample consisted of memory CD4+ T cells sorted from blood. These receptor sequences come from a young man in good health. Each CDR3 is given with its conserved first and last residue.

V gene	J gene	CDR3 protein
TRBV7-2	TRBJ2-1	CASSLIVSGFYNEQFF
TRBV6-6	TRBJ1-1	CASRPGRGRGNTEAFF
TRBV7-9	TRBJ1-2	CASRIPDRGYTF
TRBV9	TRBJ2-3	CASSVGGGQTTDTQYF
TRBV5-1	TRBJ1-1	CASNQDVNTEAFF
TRBV19	TRBJ2-7	CATRRTEAGIGEQYF
TRBV14	TRBJ2-1	CASSQDRRLASSSYNEQFF
TRBV2	TRBJ2-5	CASSASTRWSGTQYF
TRBV7-9	TRBJ2-4	CASSLEGGLAKNIQYF
TRBV9	TRBJ2-5	CASSFSDRVETQYF
TRBV10-3	TRBJ1-6	CATTDRHPTSPLHF
TRBV6-1	TRBJ2-7	CASSEGRQGHPSLDEQYF
TRBV27	TRBJ2-3	CAKFRLAGSTDTQYF
TRBV18	TRBJ1-6	CASSPADRSSPLHF
TRBV11-1	TRBJ2-6	CASSLFRGSSGANVLTF
TRBV14	TRBJ2-5	CASSRPGYQETQYF
TRBV11-2	TRBJ2-7	CASSLGYEISYEQYF
TRBV2	TRBJ2-7	CASSGDRSYEQYF
TRBV7-7	TRBJ2-1	CASSWGTVSYNEQFF
TRBV18	TRBJ1-1	CASSPLSAAEAFF
TRBV5-8	TRBJ2-2	CASSGGQGRANTGELFF
TRBV10-2	TRBJ2-7	CASSEYGTYEQYF
TRBV5-4	TRBJ2-2	CASSLGLVAGGGTGELFF
TRBV30	TRBJ1-2	CACTLRQGATNYGYTF
TRBV2	TRBJ2-3	CASSVGTGMVDTQYF
TRBV11-2	TRBJ2-2	CASSYGRRTPGELFF
TRBV19	TRBJ2-7	CASRYRGNDEQYF
TRBV20-1	TRBJ2-3	CKGDNTDTQYF
TRBV28	TRBJ1-3	CASSQSSHGLGSRSGNTIYF
TRBV19	TRBJ1-5	CASSSPSGGPSNQPQHF
TRBV18	TRBJ2-6	CASSPKGGLGRSGANVLTF
TRBV10-2	TRBJ2-7	CASSESDGTTKQYF
TRBV11-1	TRBJ2-7	CASSLGTGRPTYEQYF
TRBV28	TRBJ2-7	CASSLPNRVLYF
TRBV28	TRBJ1-2	CASTYVHRGLQSGYGYTF
TRBV5-6	TRBJ2-7	CASSRLAAPYEQYF
TRBV18	TRBJ1-1	CASSPSKQGPTEAFF
TRBV18	TRBJ2-1	CASSPQGTGSYNEQFF
TRBV11-2	TRBJ1-1	CASSPTRNTEAFF
TRBV30	TRBJ2-1	CAWSRGRTYNEQFF
TRBV27	TRBJ2-3	CASSRGSTSGILRTDTQYF
TRBV7-2	TRBJ2-1	CASSAEGLYNEQFF
TRBV7-9	TRBJ1-5	CASSLLGDQPQHF
TRBV27	TRBJ1-2	CASGSASYGYTF
TRBV7-2	TRBJ2-5	CASSLGVREETQYF